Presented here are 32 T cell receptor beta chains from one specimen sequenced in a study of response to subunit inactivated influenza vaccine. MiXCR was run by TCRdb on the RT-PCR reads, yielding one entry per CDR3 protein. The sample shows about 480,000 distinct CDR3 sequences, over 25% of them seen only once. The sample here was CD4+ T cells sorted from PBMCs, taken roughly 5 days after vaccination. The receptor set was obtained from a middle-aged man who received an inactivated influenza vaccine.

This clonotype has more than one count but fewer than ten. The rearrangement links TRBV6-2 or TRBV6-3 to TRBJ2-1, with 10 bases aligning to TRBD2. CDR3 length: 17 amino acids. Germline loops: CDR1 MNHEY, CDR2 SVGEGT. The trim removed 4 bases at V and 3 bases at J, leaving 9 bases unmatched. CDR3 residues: CASSSGLAVGYYNEQFF. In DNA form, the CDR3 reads TGTGCCAGCAGTTCAGGACTAGCGGTTGGTTACTACAATGAGCAGTTCTTC.

CDR3 loop: CSAGREMNTEAFF. As DNA, the CDR3 is TGCAGTGCGGGCCGGGAAATGAACACTGAAGCTTTCTTT. This chain uses TRBV20-1 with TRBJ1-1; D remains ambiguous. V dropped 6 bases and J dropped 0 bases, with 11 bases sitting between them. The CDR3 totals 13 residues. Germline V gene lookup returns CDR1 DFQATT and CDR2 SNEGSKA (reference sequence).

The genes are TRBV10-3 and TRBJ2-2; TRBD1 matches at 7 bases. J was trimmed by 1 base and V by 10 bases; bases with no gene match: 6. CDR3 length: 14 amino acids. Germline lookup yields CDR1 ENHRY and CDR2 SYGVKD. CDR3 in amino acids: CATQGVGNTGELFF. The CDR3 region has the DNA TGTGCCACCCAGGGGGTTGGGAACACCGGGGAGCTGTTTTTT.

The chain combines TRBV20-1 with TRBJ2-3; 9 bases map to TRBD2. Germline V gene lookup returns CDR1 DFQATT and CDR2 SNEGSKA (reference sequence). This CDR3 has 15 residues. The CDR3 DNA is TGCAGCGCTTTAATAGCGGGGGCCACGACGGATACGCAGTATTTT. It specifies CSALIAGATTDTQYF.

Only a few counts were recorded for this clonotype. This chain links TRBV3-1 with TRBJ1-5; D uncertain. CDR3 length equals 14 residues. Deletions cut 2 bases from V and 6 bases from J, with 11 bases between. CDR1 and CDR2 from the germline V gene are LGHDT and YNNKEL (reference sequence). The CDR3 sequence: CASSQQREAQPQHF. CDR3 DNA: TGTGCCAGCAGCCAACAAAGGGAAGCTCAGCCCCAGCATTTT.

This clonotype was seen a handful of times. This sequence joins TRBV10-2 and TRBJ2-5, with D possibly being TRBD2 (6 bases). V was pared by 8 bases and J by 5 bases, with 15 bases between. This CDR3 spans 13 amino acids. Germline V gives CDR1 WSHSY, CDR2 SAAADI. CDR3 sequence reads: CASGLAVRETQYF. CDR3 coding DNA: TGCGCCAGCGGATTAGCGGTCCGGGAGACCCAGTACTTC.

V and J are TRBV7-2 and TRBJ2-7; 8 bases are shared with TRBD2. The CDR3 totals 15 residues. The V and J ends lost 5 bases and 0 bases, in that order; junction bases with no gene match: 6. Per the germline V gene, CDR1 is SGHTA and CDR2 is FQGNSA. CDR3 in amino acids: CASSISGSSSYEQYF. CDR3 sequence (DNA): TGTGCCAGCAGCATAAGCGGGAGCAGCTCCTACGAGCAGTACTTC.

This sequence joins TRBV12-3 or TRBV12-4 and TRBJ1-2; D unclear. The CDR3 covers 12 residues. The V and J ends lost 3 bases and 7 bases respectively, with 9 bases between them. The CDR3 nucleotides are TGTGCCAGCAGTTTTCTGGGCGGTGGCTACACCTTC. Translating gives CASSFLGGGYTF.

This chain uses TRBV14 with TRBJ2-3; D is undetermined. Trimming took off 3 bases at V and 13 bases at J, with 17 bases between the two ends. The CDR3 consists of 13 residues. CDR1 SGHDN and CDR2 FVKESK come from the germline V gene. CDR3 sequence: CASSQATGSGEYF. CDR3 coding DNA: TGTGCCAGCAGCCAGGCCACCGGATCAGGAGAGTATTTT.

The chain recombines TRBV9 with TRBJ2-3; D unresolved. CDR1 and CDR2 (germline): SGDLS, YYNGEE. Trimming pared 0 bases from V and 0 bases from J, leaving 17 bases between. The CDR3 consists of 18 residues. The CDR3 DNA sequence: TGTGCCAGCAGCGTAGTCGTTGGGCGGACGGCTAGCACAGATACGCAGTATTTT. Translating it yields CASSVVVGRTASTDTQYF.

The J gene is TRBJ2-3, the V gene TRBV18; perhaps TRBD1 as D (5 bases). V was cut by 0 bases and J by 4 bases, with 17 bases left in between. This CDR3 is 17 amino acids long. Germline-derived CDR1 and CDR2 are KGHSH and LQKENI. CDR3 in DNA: TGTGCCAGCTCACCACCGACTGGGCAGGGCAAGGCAGATACGCAGTATTTT. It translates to CASSPPTGQGKADTQYF. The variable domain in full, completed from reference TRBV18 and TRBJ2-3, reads NAGVMQNPRHLVRRRGQEARLRCSPMKGHSHVYWYRQLPEEGLKFMVYLQKENIIDESGMPKERFSAEFPKEGPSILRIQQVVRGDSAAYFCASSPPTGQGKADTQYFGPGTRLTVL.

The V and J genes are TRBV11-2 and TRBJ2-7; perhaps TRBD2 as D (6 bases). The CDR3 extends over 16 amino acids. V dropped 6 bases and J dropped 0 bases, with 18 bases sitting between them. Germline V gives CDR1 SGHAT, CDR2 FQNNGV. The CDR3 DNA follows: TGTGCCAGCAGACCCCTCCGGGGAGGTAGCTCCTACGAGCAGTACTTC. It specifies CASRPLRGGSSYEQYF.

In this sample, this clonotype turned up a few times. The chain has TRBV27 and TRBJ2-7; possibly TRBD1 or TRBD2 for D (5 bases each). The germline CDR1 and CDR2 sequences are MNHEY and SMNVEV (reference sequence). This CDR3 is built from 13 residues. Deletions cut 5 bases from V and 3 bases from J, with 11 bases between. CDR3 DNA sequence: TGTGCCAGCAGTCCGGGACGGTTCTACGAGCAGTACTTC. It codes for CASSPGRFYEQYF.

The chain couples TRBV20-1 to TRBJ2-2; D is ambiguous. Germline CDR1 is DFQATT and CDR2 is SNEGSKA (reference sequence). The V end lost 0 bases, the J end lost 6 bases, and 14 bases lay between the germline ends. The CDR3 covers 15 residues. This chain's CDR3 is CSARDLDSKPGELFF. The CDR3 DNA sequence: TGCAGTGCTAGAGATCTAGACTCAAAACCCGGGGAGCTGTTTTTT.

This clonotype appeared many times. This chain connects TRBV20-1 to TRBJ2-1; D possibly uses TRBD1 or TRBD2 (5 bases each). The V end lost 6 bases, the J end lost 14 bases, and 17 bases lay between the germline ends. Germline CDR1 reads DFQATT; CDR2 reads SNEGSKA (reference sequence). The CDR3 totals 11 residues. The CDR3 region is CSARDQPKEFF. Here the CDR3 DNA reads TGCAGTGCCCGGGACCAGCCGAAAGAGTTCTTC.

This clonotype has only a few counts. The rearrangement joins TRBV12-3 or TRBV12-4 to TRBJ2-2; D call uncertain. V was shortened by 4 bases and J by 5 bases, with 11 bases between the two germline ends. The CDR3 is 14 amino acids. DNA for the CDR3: TGTGCCAGCAGTTATGGCTCAAGAACCGGGGAGCTGTTTTTT. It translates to CASSYGSRTGELFF.

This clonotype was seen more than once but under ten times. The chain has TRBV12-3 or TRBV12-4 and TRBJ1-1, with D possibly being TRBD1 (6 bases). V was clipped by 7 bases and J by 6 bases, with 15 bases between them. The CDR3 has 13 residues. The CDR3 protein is CASTMWEGAEAFF. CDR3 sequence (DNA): TGTGCCAGCACAATGTGGGAGGGGGCTGAAGCTTTCTTT.

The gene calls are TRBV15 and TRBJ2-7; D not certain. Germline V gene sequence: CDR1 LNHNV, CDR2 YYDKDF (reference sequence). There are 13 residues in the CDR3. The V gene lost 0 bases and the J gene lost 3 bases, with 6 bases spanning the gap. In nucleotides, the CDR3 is TGTGCCACCAGCAGAGAAGTCTTCTACGAGCAGTACTTC. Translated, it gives CATSREVFYEQYF. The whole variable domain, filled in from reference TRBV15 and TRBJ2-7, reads DAMVIQNPRYQVTQFGKPVTLSCSQTLNHNVMYWYQQKSSQAPKLLFHYYDKDFNNEADTPDNFQSRRPNTSFCFLDIRSPGLGDTAMYLCATSREVFYEQYFGPGTRLTVT.

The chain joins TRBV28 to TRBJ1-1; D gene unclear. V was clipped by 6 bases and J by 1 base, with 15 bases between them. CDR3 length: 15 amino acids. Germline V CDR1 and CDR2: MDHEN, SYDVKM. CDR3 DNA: TGTGCCAGCAGGAAGCGTGCCAAAGGGAACACTGAAGCTTTCTTT. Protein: CASRKRAKGNTEAFF.

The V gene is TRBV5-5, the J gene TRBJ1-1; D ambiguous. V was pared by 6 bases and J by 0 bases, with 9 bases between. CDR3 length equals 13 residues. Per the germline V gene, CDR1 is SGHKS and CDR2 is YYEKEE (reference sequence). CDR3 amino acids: CASTSNMNTEAFF. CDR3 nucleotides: TGTGCCAGCACCTCTAACATGAACACTGAAGCTTTCTTT.

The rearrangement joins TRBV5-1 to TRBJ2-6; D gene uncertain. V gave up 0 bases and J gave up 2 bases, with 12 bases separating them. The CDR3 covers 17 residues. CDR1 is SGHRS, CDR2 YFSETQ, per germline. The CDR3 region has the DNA TGCGCCAGCAGCTTGGTGCCCGGAAGAACTGGGGCCAACGTCCTGACTTTC. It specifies CASSLVPGRTGANVLTF. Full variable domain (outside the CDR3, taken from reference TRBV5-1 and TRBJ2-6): KAGVTQTPRYLIKTRGQQVTLSCSPISGHRSVSWYQQTPGQGLQFLFEYFSETQRNKGNFPGRFSGRQFSNSRSEMNVSTLELGDSALYLCASSLVPGRTGANVLTFGAGSRLTVL.

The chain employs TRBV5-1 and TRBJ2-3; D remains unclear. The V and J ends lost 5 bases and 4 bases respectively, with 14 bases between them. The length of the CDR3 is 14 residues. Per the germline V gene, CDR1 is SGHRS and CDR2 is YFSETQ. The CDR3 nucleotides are TGCGCCAGCAGTCTTGAAATCCTCTCAGATACGCAGTATTTT. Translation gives CASSLEILSDTQYF.

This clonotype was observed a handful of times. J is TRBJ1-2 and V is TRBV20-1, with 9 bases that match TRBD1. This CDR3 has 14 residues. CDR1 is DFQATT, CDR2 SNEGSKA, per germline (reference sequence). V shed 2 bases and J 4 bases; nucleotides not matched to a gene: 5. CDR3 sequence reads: CSARQQGAGYGYTF. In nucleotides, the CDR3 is TGCAGTGCTAGACAACAGGGGGCCGGCTATGGCTACACCTTC.

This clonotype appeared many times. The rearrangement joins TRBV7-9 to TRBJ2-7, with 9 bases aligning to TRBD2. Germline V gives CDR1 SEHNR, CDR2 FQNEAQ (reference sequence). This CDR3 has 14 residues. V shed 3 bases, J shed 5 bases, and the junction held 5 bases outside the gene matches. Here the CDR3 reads CASSFSGSSDEQYF. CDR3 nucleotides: TGTGCCAGCAGCTTTAGCGGGAGTAGCGACGAGCAGTACTTC.

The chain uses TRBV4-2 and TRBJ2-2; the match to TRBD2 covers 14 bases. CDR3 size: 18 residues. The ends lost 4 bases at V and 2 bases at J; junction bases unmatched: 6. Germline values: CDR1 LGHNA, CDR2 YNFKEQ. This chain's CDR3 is CASSLQGLAGDNTGELFF. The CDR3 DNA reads TGTGCCAGCAGCCTTCAGGGACTAGCGGGAGACAACACCGGGGAGCTGTTTTTT.

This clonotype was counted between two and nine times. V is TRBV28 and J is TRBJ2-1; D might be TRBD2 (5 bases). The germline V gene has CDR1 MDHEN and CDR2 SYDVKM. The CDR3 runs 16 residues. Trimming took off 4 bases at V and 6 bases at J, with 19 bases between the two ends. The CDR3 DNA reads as TGTGCCAGCAGTTACCCCACCGGGATCCCAAGCAATGAGCAGTTCTTC. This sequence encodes CASSYPTGIPSNEQFF.

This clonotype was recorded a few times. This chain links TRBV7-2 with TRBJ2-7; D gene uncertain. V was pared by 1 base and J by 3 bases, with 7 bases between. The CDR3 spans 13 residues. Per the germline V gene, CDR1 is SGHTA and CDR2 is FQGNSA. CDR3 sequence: CASSLGKLYEQYF. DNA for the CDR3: TGTGCCAGCAGCTTAGGGAAGCTCTACGAGCAGTACTTC. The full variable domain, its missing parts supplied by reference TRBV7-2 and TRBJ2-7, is GAGVSQSPSNKVTEKGKDVELRCDPISGHTALYWYRQSLGQGLEFLIYFQGNSAPDKSGLPSDRFSAERTGGSVSTLTIQRTQQEDSAVYLCASSLGKLYEQYFGPGTRLTVT.

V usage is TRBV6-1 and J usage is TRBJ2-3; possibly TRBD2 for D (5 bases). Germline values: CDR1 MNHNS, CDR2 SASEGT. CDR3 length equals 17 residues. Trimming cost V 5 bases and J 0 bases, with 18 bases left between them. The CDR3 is CASSLRTSGFSTDTQYF. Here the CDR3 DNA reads TGTGCCAGCAGTTTGCGGACCAGCGGCTTCAGCACAGATACGCAGTATTTT.

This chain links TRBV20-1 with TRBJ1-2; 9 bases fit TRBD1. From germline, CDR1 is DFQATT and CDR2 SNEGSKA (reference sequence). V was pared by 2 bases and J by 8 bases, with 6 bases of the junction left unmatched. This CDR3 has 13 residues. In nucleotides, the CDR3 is TGCAGTGCTAGACCGGGACAGGGCGAAGGCTACACCTTC. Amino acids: CSARPGQGEGYTF.

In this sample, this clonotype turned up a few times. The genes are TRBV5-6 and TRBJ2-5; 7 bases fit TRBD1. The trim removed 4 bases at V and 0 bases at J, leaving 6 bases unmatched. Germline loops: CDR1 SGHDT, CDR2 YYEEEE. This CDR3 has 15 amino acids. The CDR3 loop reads CASSPRQGYQETQYF. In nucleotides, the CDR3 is TGTGCCAGCAGCCCACGACAGGGCTACCAAGAGACCCAGTACTTC.

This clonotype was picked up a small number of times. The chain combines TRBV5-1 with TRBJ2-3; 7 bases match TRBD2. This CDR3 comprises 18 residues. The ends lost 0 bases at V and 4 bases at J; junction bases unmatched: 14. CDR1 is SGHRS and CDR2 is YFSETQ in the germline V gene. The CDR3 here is CASSLDPGYLAAADTQYF. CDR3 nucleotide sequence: TGCGCCAGCAGCTTGGACCCAGGATACCTAGCGGCGGCAGATACGCAGTATTTT. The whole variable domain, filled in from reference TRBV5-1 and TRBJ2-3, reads KAGVTQTPRYLIKTRGQQVTLSCSPISGHRSVSWYQQTPGQGLQFLFEYFSETQRNKGNFPGRFSGRQFSNSRSEMNVSTLELGDSALYLCASSLDPGYLAAADTQYFGPGTRLTVL.

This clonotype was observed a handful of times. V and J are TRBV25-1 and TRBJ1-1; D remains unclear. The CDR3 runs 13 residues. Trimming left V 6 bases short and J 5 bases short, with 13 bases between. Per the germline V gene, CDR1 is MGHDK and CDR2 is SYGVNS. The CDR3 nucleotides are TGTGCCAGCAGCCAGACCGGACTGACTGAAGCTTTCTTT. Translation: CASSQTGLTEAFF.